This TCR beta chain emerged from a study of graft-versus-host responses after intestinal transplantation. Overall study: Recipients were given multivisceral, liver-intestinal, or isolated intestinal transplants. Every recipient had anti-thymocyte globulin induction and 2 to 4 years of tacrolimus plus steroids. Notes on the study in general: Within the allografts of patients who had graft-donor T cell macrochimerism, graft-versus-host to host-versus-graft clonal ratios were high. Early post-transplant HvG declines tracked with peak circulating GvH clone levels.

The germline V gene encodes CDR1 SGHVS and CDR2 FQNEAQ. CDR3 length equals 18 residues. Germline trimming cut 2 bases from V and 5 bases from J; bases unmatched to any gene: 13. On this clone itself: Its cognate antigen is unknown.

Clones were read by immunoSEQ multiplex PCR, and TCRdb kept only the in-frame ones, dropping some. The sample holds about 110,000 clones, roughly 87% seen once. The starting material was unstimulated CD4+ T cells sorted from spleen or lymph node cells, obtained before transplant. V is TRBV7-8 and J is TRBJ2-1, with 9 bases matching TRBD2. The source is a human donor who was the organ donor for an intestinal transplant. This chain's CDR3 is CASSLLHLVAGVNNEQFF. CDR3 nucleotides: TGTGCCAGCAGCTTACTCCATTTAGTAGCGGGAGTAAACAATGAGCAGTTCTTC. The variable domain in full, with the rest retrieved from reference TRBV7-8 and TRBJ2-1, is GAGVSQSPRYKVAKRGQDVALRCDPISGHVSLFWYQQALGQGPEFLTYFQNEAQLDKSGLPSDRFFAERPEGSVSTLKIQRTQQEDSAVYLCASSLLHLVAGVNNEQFFGPGTRLTVL.